Following are 23 T cell receptor beta chains from one sample sequenced in a study of blood T cell repertoires in COVID-19. The data were produced by immunoSEQ multiplex PCR, yet TCRdb's version contains in-frame clones alone and is incomplete. The sample lists about 400,000 clones; roughly 90% were seen once. The sample was peripheral blood. These receptors all stem from a young woman with acute or convalescent COVID-19.

The V gene is TRBV19, the J gene TRBJ1-6, with 7 bases identical to TRBD1. The V gene's germline CDR1 is LNHDA and CDR2 SQIVND (reference sequence). This CDR3 has 13 amino acids. V shed 10 bases, J shed 7 bases, and the junction held 7 bases outside the gene matches. CDR3 bases: TGTGCCACAGGGACAGTGGGGAATTCACCCCTCCACTTT. It specifies CATGTVGNSPLHF.

V and J are TRBV27 and TRBJ2-7, with a possible D match to TRBD1 (5 bases). This CDR3 comprises 14 residues. Germline CDR1 and CDR2: MNHEY and SMNVEV (reference sequence). Trimming cost V 7 bases and J 0 bases, with 13 bases left between them. The CDR3 sequence: CASKTGLSSYEQYF. The CDR3 nucleotides are TGTGCCAGCAAAACAGGTTTGAGCTCCTACGAGCAGTACTTC.

V gene TRBV5-4 combines with J gene TRBJ1-3; 7 bases line up with TRBD1. Germline CDR1 reads SGHNT; CDR2 reads YYREEE (reference sequence). This CDR3 region has 13 residues. Trimming at V came to 4 bases and at J to 4 bases, leaving 2 bases not matched to a gene. CDR3 sequence (DNA): TGTGCCAGCAGCGGGGGACAGGGAAACACCATATATTTT. Translated, it gives CASSGGQGNTIYF.

The chain links TRBV7-9 to TRBJ2-1; TRBD2 is a possible D gene (5 bases). CDR1 is SEHNR, CDR2 FQNEAQ, per germline (reference sequence). This CDR3 contains 13 residues. V gave up 2 bases and J gave up 6 bases, with 8 bases separating them. The CDR3 nucleotides are TGTGCCAGCAGCTTAACGGGGTTCAATGAGCAGTTCTTC. Amino acid sequence: CASSLTGFNEQFF.

This rearrangement joins TRBV28 to TRBJ1-5; D is possibly TRBD1 (6 bases). Germline V gives CDR1 MDHEN, CDR2 SYDVKM. The CDR3 runs 15 residues. Trimming removed 7 bases at V and 3 bases at J, with 16 bases between. The CDR3 protein is CASTIQGRYNQPQHF. For the CDR3, the DNA is TGTGCCAGCACTATTCAGGGGCGATACAATCAGCCCCAGCATTTT. The whole variable domain, filled in from reference TRBV28 and TRBJ1-5, reads DVKVTQSSRYLVKRTGEKVFLECVQDMDHENMFWYRQDPGLGLRLIYFSYDVKMKEKGDIPEGYSVSREKKERFSLILESASTNQTSMYLCASTIQGRYNQPQHFGDGTRLSIL.

This chain connects TRBV2 to TRBJ2-2; D is unresolved. V was clipped by 2 bases and J by 0 bases, with 7 bases between them. This CDR3 has 15 amino acids. The germline V gene encodes CDR1 SNHLY and CDR2 FYNNEI. The CDR3 DNA is TGTGCCAGCAGTGAAAGAGTTGCGAACACCGGGGAGCTGTTTTTT. Translated, it gives CASSERVANTGELFF.

The chain links TRBV6-1 to TRBJ1-1; D unclear. Germline loops: CDR1 MNHNS, CDR2 SASEGT. V was clipped by 6 bases and J by 1 base, with 12 bases between them. The CDR3 runs 14 residues. The CDR3 region is CASSYGDENTEAFF. The CDR3, as DNA: TGTGCCAGCAGCTACGGGGATGAGAACACTGAAGCTTTCTTT.

The chain couples TRBV2 to TRBJ1-2, with no clear D. Germline V gene sequence: CDR1 SNHLY, CDR2 FYNNEI. With 7 bases removed from V and 8 bases from J, the gap between germline ends came to 11 bases. The CDR3 is 11 residues long. The CDR3 loop reads CASTMAGGYTF. CDR3 nucleotides: TGTGCCAGCACTATGGCGGGAGGCTACACCTTC. The full variable domain, rest sourced from reference TRBV2 and TRBJ1-2, is EPEVTQTPSHQVTQMGQEVILRCVPISNHLYFYWYRQILGQKVEFLVSFYNNEISEKSEIFDDQFSVERPDGSNFTLKIRSTKLEDSAMYFCASTMAGGYTFGSGTRLTVV.

V gene TRBV24-1 combines with J gene TRBJ2-7; TRBD1 matches 10 bases. The V gene end was trimmed by 4 bases and the J gene end by 13 bases; junction bases not matched to a gene: 12. The CDR3 totals 14 residues. CDR1 KGHDR and CDR2 SFDVKD come from the germline V gene. CDR3 region: CATSDPAPGQGLYF. Written as DNA, the CDR3 is TGTGCCACCAGTGACCCGGCCCCGGGACAGGGGTTATACTTC.

V gene TRBV28 combines with J gene TRBJ1-5; D unclear. V shed 2 bases and J shed 5 bases, with 10 bases lying between them. The germline CDR1 and CDR2 sequences are MDHEN and SYDVKM. The CDR3 loop spans 14 amino acids. CDR3 amino acids: CASSLDTRYQPQHF. In nucleotides, the CDR3 is TGTGCCAGCAGTTTAGACACCCGTTATCAGCCCCAGCATTTT.

This chain uses TRBV13 with TRBJ2-3, with TRBD2 identical over 16 bases. The CDR3 has 18 amino acids. The ends lost 3 bases at V and 1 base at J; junction bases unmatched: 4. CDR1 and CDR2 from the germline V gene are PRHDT and FYEKMQ (reference sequence). The CDR3 bases are TGTGCCAGCAGCTTGGGACTAGCGGGGGGGCCCGGCACAGATACGCAGTATTTT. This encodes CASSLGLAGGPGTDTQYF.

This clone was seen only a few times. The chain carries TRBV27 and TRBJ1-5; D is possibly TRBD1 (5 bases). Trimming removed 4 bases from V and 7 bases from J, with 20 bases in between. CDR1 and CDR2 from the germline V gene are MNHEY and SMNVEV (reference sequence). The CDR3 covers 16 residues. The CDR3 nucleotides are TGTGCCAGCAGTTCGGCCCTTGGGCGTGGGGGGCAGCCCCAGCATTTT. The encoded protein is CASSSALGRGGQPQHF.

The rearrangement uses TRBV5-4 and TRBJ2-7; the match to TRBD2 covers 13 bases. The CDR3 sequence is 16 residues long. V lost 1 base, J lost 5 bases, and 6 bases stayed unmatched. CDR1 SGHNT and CDR2 YYREEE come from the germline V gene (reference sequence). CDR3 loop: CASSLWTSGGAHEQYF. CDR3 coding DNA: TGTGCCAGCAGCTTGTGGACTAGCGGGGGAGCCCACGAGCAGTACTTC.

The chain has TRBV5-1 and TRBJ1-1; 7 bases fit TRBD1. Per the germline V gene, CDR1 is SGHRS and CDR2 is YFSETQ. Trimming removed 0 bases from V and 2 bases from J; junction bases left unmatched: 4. The CDR3 contains 15 residues. As DNA, the CDR3 is TGCGCCAGCAGCTTGGTTGGGACAGCCAACACTGAAGCTTTCTTT. Protein product: CASSLVGTANTEAFF. The full variable domain, with the rest looked up from reference TRBV5-1 and TRBJ1-1, is KAGVTQTPRYLIKTRGQQVTLSCSPISGHRSVSWYQQTPGQGLQFLFEYFSETQRNKGNFPGRFSGRQFSNSRSEMNVSTLELGDSALYLCASSLVGTANTEAFFGQGTRLTVV.

V usage is TRBV20-1 and J usage is TRBJ1-1; TRBD1 agrees at 7 bases. This CDR3 has 11 residues. V shed 5 bases and J 11 bases; nucleotides not matched to a gene: 8. Germline V gene lookup returns CDR1 DFQATT and CDR2 SNEGSKA (reference sequence). The CDR3, as DNA: TGCAGTGCTGGAGCTGACAGGGCCGCTTTCTTT. Protein: CSAGADRAAFF.

The chain joins TRBV2 to TRBJ2-7, with a possible D match to TRBD1 (5 bases). CDR3 length: 14 residues. The ends were cut back, 8 bases at V and 3 bases at J, with 17 bases in the middle. CDR1 and CDR2 from the germline V gene are SNHLY and FYNNEI. In nucleotides, the CDR3 is TGTGCCAGCCAGGGCCTACAAAATAACTACGAGCAGTACTTC. Translating gives CASQGLQNNYEQYF.

The chain carries TRBV7-9 and TRBJ2-5; D might be TRBD1 (6 bases). The CDR3 contains 14 residues. The germline gives CDR1 SEHNR, CDR2 FQNEAQ (reference sequence). The V end lost 5 bases, the J end lost 5 bases, and 15 bases lay between the germline ends. CDR3 nucleotide sequence: TGTGCCAGCAGCCCACCACAGGGAGTGGAGACCCAGTACTTC. Protein sequence: CASSPPQGVETQYF.

This clone was seen just once. The chain has TRBV5-8 and TRBJ2-3; D unclear. The CDR3 runs to 12 residues. The V gene lost 2 bases and the J gene lost 3 bases, with 4 bases spanning the gap. The germline CDR1 and CDR2 sequences are SGHTS and YDEGEE. The CDR3 sequence: CASSFLTDTQYF. The CDR3 nucleotides are TGTGCCAGCAGCTTTTTAACAGATACGCAGTATTTT.

The chain has TRBV5-1 and TRBJ1-2, with D perhaps TRBD1 (5 bases). Trimming took off 0 bases at V and 7 bases at J, with 19 bases between the two ends. The CDR3 is 16 amino acids. Germline lookup yields CDR1 SGHRS and CDR2 YFSETQ. CDR3 bases: TGCGCCAGCAGCTTGGCACGTCAGGGTACAGACGGTGGCTACACCTTC. Residues: CASSLARQGTDGGYTF.

The chain recombines TRBV10-3 with TRBJ2-7, with 7 bases that match TRBD1. This CDR3 comprises 14 residues. The J segment lost 8 bases and the V segment lost 2 bases, leaving 9 bases of the junction unmatched. Germline assignment: CDR1 ENHRY and CDR2 SYGVKD. As DNA, the CDR3 is TGTGCCATCAGTGAGGCCAACAGGGGATTACAGCAGTACTTC. Amino acids: CAISEANRGLQQYF.

The gene calls are TRBV3-1 (or the pseudogene TRBV3-2) and TRBJ1-6; 9 bases match TRBD1. The CDR3 runs to 14 residues. From germline, CDR1 is LGHDT and CDR2 YNNKEL (reference sequence). V lost 5 bases to trimming and J lost 11 bases; unmatched junction nucleotides: 7. The DNA of the CDR3 is TGTGCCAGCAGCGGACGGGACAGGGAGGCACCCCTCCACTTT. Translated, it gives CASSGRDREAPLHF.

The count of this clone is one. The sample contains more than one DNA sequence encoding this CDR3. The rearrangement joins TRBV7-3 to TRBJ2-5; 9 bases fit TRBD1. V was pared by 5 bases and J by 4 bases, with 2 bases of the junction left unmatched. Per germline, CDR1 SGHTA and CDR2 FQGTGA. The CDR3 extends over 13 amino acids. The CDR3 region is CASSTGQGETQYF. CDR3 nucleotides: TGTGCCAGCAGCACGGGACAGGGAGAGACCCAGTACTTC.

The rearrangement uses TRBV11-2 and TRBJ2-3, with 8 bases lining up with TRBD2. The junction had 6 bases not matched to a gene; V was cut back by 7 bases and J by 6 bases. The CDR3 is made up of 13 amino acids. The germline V gene encodes CDR1 SGHAT and CDR2 FQNNGV. For the CDR3, the DNA is TGTGCCAGCACCGGGGGGGCTCGGGATACGCAGTATTTT. This codes for CASTGGARDTQYF.